Shown below are 2 T cell receptor beta chains from a single sample sequenced in a study of blood T cell repertoires in COVID-19. Sequencing was performed with immunoSEQ multiplex PCR; in TCRdb, only in-frame clones are kept and a portion is missing. The sample carries roughly 150,000 clones, 90% recorded once. The sample consisted of peripheral blood. Receptors originate from a woman older than 75 with acute or convalescent COVID-19.

V gene TRBV7-9 combines with J gene TRBJ2-5; 8 nucleotides match TRBD1. Germline CDR1 SEHNR, CDR2 FQNEAQ (reference sequence). After removal of 5 bases from V and 5 bases from J, the junction contained 13 bases not matched to a gene. The CDR3 runs to 16 residues. This CDR3 is CASSLRQTGAGETQYF. CDR3 sequence (DNA): TGTGCCAGCAGCCTCCGCCAGACAGGGGCGGGGGAGACCCAGTACTTC.

A single count supports this clone. This chain connects TRBV23-1 to TRBJ1-4; 11 bases agree with TRBD1. TRBV23-1 is placed among ORFs of uncertain function. Trimming removed 3 bases from V and 2 bases from J; junction bases left unmatched: 8. The CDR3 contains 18 residues. As DNA, the CDR3 is TGCGCCAGCAGTCAGCGGACAGGGGGCGGGGGGACTAATGAAAAACTGTTTTTT. Its translation: CASSQRTGGGGTNEKLFF.